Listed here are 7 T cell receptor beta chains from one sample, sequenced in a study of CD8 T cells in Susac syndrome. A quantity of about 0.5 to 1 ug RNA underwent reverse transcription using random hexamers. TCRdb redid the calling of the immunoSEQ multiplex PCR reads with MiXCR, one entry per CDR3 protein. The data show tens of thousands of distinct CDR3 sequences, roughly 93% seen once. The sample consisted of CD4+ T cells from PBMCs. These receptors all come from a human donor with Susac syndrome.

CDR3 region: CASSSRAGGKAGELFF. The CDR3 DNA reads TGTGCCAGTAGTAGTAGGGCAGGGGGCAAGGCCGGGGAGCTGTTTTTT. The chain combines TRBV19 with TRBJ2-2; 8 bases fit TRBD1. Germline CDR1 reads LNHDA; CDR2 reads SQIVND (reference sequence). J was trimmed by 6 bases and V by 4 bases; bases with no gene match: 10. This CDR3 is built from 16 residues.

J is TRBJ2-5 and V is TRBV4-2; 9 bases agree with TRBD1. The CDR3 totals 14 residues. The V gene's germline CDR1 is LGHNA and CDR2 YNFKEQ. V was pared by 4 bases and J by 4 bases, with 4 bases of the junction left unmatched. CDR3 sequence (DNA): TGTGCCAGCAGCCTACTGGGACAGGGAGAGACCCAGTACTTC. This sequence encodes CASSLLGQGETQYF.

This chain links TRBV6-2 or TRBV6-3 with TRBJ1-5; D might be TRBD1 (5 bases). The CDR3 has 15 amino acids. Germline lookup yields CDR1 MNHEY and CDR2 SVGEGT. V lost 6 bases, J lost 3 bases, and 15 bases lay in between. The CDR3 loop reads CASRRTQGYNQPQHF. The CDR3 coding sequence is TGTGCCAGCAGGCGTACCCAGGGCTACAATCAGCCCCAGCATTTT.

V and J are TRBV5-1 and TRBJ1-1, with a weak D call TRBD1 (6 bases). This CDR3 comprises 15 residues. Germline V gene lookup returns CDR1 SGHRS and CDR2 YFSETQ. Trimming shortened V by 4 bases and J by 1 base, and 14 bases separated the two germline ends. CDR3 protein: CASSLTTGSNTEAFF. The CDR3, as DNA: TGCGCCAGCAGCCTGACGACAGGCTCGAACACTGAAGCTTTCTTT.

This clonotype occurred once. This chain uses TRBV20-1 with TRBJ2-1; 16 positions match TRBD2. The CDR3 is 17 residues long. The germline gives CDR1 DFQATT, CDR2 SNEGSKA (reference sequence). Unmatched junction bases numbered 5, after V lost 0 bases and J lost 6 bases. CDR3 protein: CSARDRGTSGGANEQFF. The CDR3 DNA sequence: TGCAGTGCTAGAGATAGAGGGACTAGCGGGGGGGCCAATGAGCAGTTCTTC.

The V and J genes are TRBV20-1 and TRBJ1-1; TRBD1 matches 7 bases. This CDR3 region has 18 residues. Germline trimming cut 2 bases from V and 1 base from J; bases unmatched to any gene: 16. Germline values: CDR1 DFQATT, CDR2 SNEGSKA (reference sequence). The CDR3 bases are TGCAGTGCTAGAAAGTTTCGCCTGGGACAGCCCTCGAACACTGAAGCTTTCTTT. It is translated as CSARKFRLGQPSNTEAFF.

In nucleotides, the CDR3 is TGCAGTGCCAGACAGTCCACAGATACGCAGTATTTT. Encoded protein: CSARQSTDTQYF. The genes are TRBV20-1 and TRBJ2-3; the D gene is possibly TRBD1 (5 bases). CDR1 is DFQATT, CDR2 SNEGSKA, per germline (reference sequence). The CDR3 runs 12 residues. V lost 6 bases to trimming and J lost 2 bases, with 9 bases between them.